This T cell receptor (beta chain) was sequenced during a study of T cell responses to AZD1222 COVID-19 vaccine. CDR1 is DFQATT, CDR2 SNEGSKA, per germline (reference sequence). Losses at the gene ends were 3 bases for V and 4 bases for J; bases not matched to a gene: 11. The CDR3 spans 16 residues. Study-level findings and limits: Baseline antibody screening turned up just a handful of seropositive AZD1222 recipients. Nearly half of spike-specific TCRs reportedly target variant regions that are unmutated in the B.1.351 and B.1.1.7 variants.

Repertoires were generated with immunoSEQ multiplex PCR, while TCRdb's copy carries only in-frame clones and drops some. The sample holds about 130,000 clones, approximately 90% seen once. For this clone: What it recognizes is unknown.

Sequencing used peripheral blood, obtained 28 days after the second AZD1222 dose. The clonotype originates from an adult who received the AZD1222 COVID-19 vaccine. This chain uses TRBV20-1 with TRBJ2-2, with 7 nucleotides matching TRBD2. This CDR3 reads CSASVGGRGLTGELFF. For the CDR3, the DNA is TGCAGTGCTAGTGTTGGCGGGAGAGGGCTCACCGGGGAGCTGTTTTTT.